These 32 T cell receptor beta chains share one sample of origin, sequenced in a study of CD8 T cell repertoires and HIV-1 epitope variants. Sequenced by immunoSEQ multiplex PCR; TCRdb stores in-frame clones only, minus some. The sample has more than 4,000 clones; 66% are singletons. No cognate antigen is known for these TCRs. Material: cultured CD8+ T cells derived from PBMCs. The origin of the receptors is a male donor with HIV.

V gene TRBV9 combines with J gene TRBJ2-3, with D possibly TRBD2 on 6 matching bases. The ends were cut back, 0 bases at V and 5 bases at J, with 10 bases in the middle. CDR3 length: 14 amino acids. Looked up from germline, CDR1 is SGDLS and CDR2 is YYNGEE. The CDR3 DNA follows: TGTGCCAGCAGCGTAGAATCCGGGGGAGATACGCAGTATTTT. Encoded protein: CASSVESGGDTQYF.

V gene TRBV23-1 combines with J gene TRBJ1-2; D gene unclear. TRBV23-1 is noted as an ORF with a role that remains uncertain. This CDR3 comprises 14 residues. Trimming cost V 1 base and J 1 base, with 7 bases left between them. For the CDR3, the DNA is TGCGCCAGCAGTCAATGGAGGCTTAACTATGGCTACACCTTC. Its protein product is CASSQWRLNYGYTF.

The chain couples TRBV19 to TRBJ1-1; D is unclear. Germline V gene sequence: CDR1 LNHDA, CDR2 SQIVND (reference sequence). The CDR3 has 13 amino acids. The ends were cut back, 1 base at V and 3 bases at J, with 6 bases in the middle. This CDR3 reads CASSIVLDTEAFF. In nucleotides, the CDR3 is TGTGCCAGTAGTATAGTGCTGGACACTGAAGCTTTCTTT.

Only a few counts were recorded for this clone. The chain is built from TRBV11-1 and TRBJ2-7; 10 bases match TRBD1. Germline loops: CDR1 SGHAT, CDR2 FQDESV (reference sequence). The CDR3 consists of 15 residues. V was pared by 6 bases and J by 3 bases, with 8 bases of the junction left unmatched. This CDR3 reads CASRRQGASYYEQYF. Here the CDR3 DNA reads TGTGCCAGCAGGAGACAGGGGGCTTCTTACTACGAGCAGTACTTC.

The chain joins TRBV5-1 to TRBJ2-7, with 11 bases aligning to TRBD1. This CDR3 contains 17 residues. The ends lost 2 bases at V and 7 bases at J; junction bases unmatched: 14. Germline V gives CDR1 SGHRS, CDR2 YFSETQ. In nucleotides, the CDR3 is TGCGCCAGCAGCTTAACTGTTTCCGGGACAGGGGGTGATGAGCAGTACTTC. Protein: CASSLTVSGTGGDEQYF.

This clone showed up just once. This rearrangement joins TRBV7-9 to TRBJ1-1, with 7 bases aligning to TRBD1. The CDR3 is 13 residues long. Per germline, CDR1 SEHNR and CDR2 FQNEAQ (reference sequence). J was trimmed by 7 bases and V by 1 base; bases with no gene match: 3. Here the CDR3 reads CASSLDRGNEAFF. In DNA, the CDR3 is TGTGCCAGCAGCTTAGACAGGGGAAATGAAGCTTTCTTT.

V usage is TRBV25-1 and J usage is TRBJ1-2; D is uncertain. V was cut by 4 bases and J by 8 bases, with 11 bases left in between. Germline CDR1 is MGHDK and CDR2 is SYGVNS. The CDR3 loop spans 12 amino acids. The DNA of the CDR3 is TGTGCCAGCAGTGTCCATATGGGAGGCTACACCTTC. This sequence encodes CASSVHMGGYTF.

This chain uses TRBV21-1 with TRBJ2-1; the D segment call TRBD2 is taken from the table without a DNA check. TRBV21-1 is a recognized pseudogene. The CDR3 runs to 21 residues. CDR3 region: CASSKDTATSGGAPRNNEQFF. As DNA, the CDR3 is TGTGCCAGCAGCAAAGATACGGCCACTAGCGGGGGGGCGCCCCGGAACAATGAGCAGTTCTTC.

This clone has more than one count but fewer than ten. V is TRBV11-1 and J is TRBJ2-7; the D is unclear. CDR1 is SGHAT and CDR2 is FQDESV in the germline V gene (reference sequence). Trimming took off 1 base at V and 5 bases at J, with 3 bases between the two ends. The CDR3 length is 11 residues. CDR3 region: CASSLVDEQYF. CDR3 bases: TGTGCCAGCAGCTTAGTAGACGAGCAGTACTTC.

The CDR3 bases are TGCGCCAGCAGCCAAGATTTCGCGACCTCGGCTAAATACGAGCAGTACTTC. Translation gives CASSQDFATSAKYEQYF. This chain joins TRBV4-3 and TRBJ2-7; D is unclear. CDR3 length: 17 residues. The germline V and J ends were trimmed by 0 bases and 4 bases, with 19 bases remaining between them. Germline-derived CDR1 and CDR2 are LGHNA and YSLEER.

The chain is built from TRBV5-7 and TRBJ2-4, with D tentatively TRBD2 (6 bases). TRBV5-7 is an open reading frame, and its role is uncertain. CDR3 length equals 17 residues. Trimming left V 4 bases short and J 3 bases short, with 20 bases between. For the CDR3, the DNA is TGTGCCAGCAGCGGCGGGTGGAGGGATTGGGACAAAAACATTCAGTACTTC. Amino acid sequence: CASSGGWRDWDKNIQYF.

The gene calls are TRBV5-4 and TRBJ2-7, with no clear D. Germline values: CDR1 SGHNT, CDR2 YYREEE (reference sequence). The CDR3 sequence is 12 residues long. Trimming shortened V by 5 bases and J by 0 bases, and 6 bases separated the two germline ends. In nucleotides, the CDR3 is TGTGCCAGCAGTCTGGCCTCCTACGAGCAGTACTTC. This gives the protein CASSLASYEQYF. The variable domain in full, with the rest retrieved from reference TRBV5-4 and TRBJ2-7, is ETGVTQSPTHLIKTRGQQVTLRCSSQSGHNTVSWYQQALGQGPQFIFQYYREEENGRGNFPPRFSGLQFPNYSSELNVNALELDDSALYLCASSLASYEQYFGPGTRLTVT.

This clone was counted a single time. J is TRBJ1-1 and V is TRBV23-1; D might be TRBD1 (6 bases). TRBV23-1 belongs to the ORF category, with a function that is uncertain. Trimming cost V 1 base and J 0 bases, with 18 bases left between them. The CDR3 runs to 18 residues. CDR3 protein: CASSQFGQSLTLNTEAFF. CDR3 sequence (DNA): TGCGCCAGCAGTCAATTTGGACAGAGCCTAACCTTGAACACTGAAGCTTTCTTT.

This clone was observed a few times. This chain uses TRBV7-9 with TRBJ1-1; no reliable D call. Trimming took 1 base from V and 5 from J, leaving 2 bases between them. Germline lookup yields CDR1 SEHNR and CDR2 FQNEAQ (reference sequence). This CDR3 comprises 11 residues. This CDR3 is CASSLDTEAFF. As DNA, the CDR3 is TGTGCCAGCAGCTTAGATACTGAAGCTTTCTTT. The variable domain in full, completed from reference TRBV7-9 and TRBJ1-1, reads DTGVSQNPRHKITKRGQNVTFRCDPISEHNRLYWYRQTLGQGPEFLTYFQNEAQLEKSRLLSDRFSAERPKGSFSTLEIQRTEQGDSAMYLCASSLDTEAFFGQGTRLTVV.

The V call is TRBV30, the J call TRBJ1-3; 7 positions agree with TRBD1. Germline V lookup: CDR1 GTSNPN, CDR2 SVGIG (reference sequence). This CDR3 comprises 14 residues. Trimming took 3 bases from V and 3 from J; bases not matched to a gene: 5. CDR3 DNA sequence: TGTGCCTGGAGCGAAGGGGGCTTTGGAAACACCATATATTTT. Translated: CAWSEGGFGNTIYF.

As to this clone: Additional DNA sequences in this sample encode the identical CDR3. V is TRBV28 and J is TRBJ1-1, with D possibly matching TRBD1 (6 bases). V dropped 3 bases and J dropped 8 bases, with 25 bases sitting between them. Germline CDR1 is MDHEN and CDR2 is SYDVKM. This CDR3 has 17 residues. CDR3 bases: TGTGCCAGCAGTTTTAACCCTAGGGGGGTGATTCGGACCGAAGCTTTCTTT. Its translation is CASSFNPRGVIRTEAFF.

The rearrangement links TRBV5-6 to TRBJ1-6; D gene unclear. Germline CDR1 and CDR2: SGHDT and YYEEEE. The ends were cut back, 0 bases at V and 9 bases at J, with 7 bases in the middle. This CDR3 has 13 amino acids. In DNA form, the CDR3 reads TGTGCCAGCAGCTTGGGTGCGGTTTCACCCCTCCACTTT. This sequence encodes CASSLGAVSPLHF.

V and J are TRBV15 and TRBJ1-6; possibly TRBD1 for D (5 bases). Germline V gene sequence: CDR1 LNHNV, CDR2 YYDKDF (reference sequence). CDR3 size: 17 residues. With 1 base removed from V and 7 bases from J, the gap between germline ends came to 17 bases. CDR3 region: CATSRALDGGGNSPLHF. As DNA, the CDR3 is TGTGCCACCAGCAGAGCCCTCGATGGGGGAGGAAATTCACCCCTCCACTTT.

This clone has more than one count but fewer than ten. This chain connects TRBV27 to TRBJ2-7, with a weak D call TRBD2 (6 bases). V gave up 3 bases and J gave up 0 bases, with 12 bases separating them. CDR1 MNHEY and CDR2 SMNVEV come from the germline V gene (reference sequence). The CDR3 contains 15 residues. As DNA, the CDR3 is TGTGCCAGCAGTTTTAGCGGAGAGGGCTCCTACGAGCAGTACTTC. It is translated as CASSFSGEGSYEQYF.

This clone was recorded only once. This rearrangement joins TRBV19 to TRBJ1-5, with D hard to call. This CDR3 contains 14 residues. Germline CDR1 LNHDA, CDR2 SQIVND (reference sequence). The V and J ends lost 5 bases and 0 bases respectively, with 8 bases between them. CDR3 amino acids: CASSSEDSNQPQHF. As DNA, the CDR3 is TGTGCCAGTAGTTCAGAAGATAGCAATCAGCCCCAGCATTTT. Combining the CDR3 with reference TRBV19 and TRBJ1-5 gives the whole variable domain DGGITQSPKYLFRKEGQNVTLSCEQNLNHDAMYWYRQDPGQGLRLIYYSQIVNDFQKGDIAEGYSVSREKKESFPLTVTSAQKNPTAFYLCASSSEDSNQPQHFGDGTRLSIL.

This sequence joins TRBV5-6 and TRBJ2-1; possibly TRBD2 for D (6 bases). Germline CDR1 is SGHDT and CDR2 is YYEEEE. The V end lost 4 bases, the J end lost 7 bases, and 18 bases lay between the germline ends. The CDR3 extends over 15 amino acids. The CDR3 loop is CASSGTGNPGNEQFF. The CDR3 nucleotides read TGTGCCAGCAGCGGGACTGGGAACCCCGGGAATGAGCAGTTCTTC. The variable domain in full, with the rest retrieved from reference TRBV5-6 and TRBJ2-1, is DAGVTQSPTHLIKTRGQQVTLRCSPKSGHDTVSWYQQALGQGPQFIFQYYEEEERQRGNFPDRFSGHQFPNYSSELNVNALLLGDSALYLCASSGTGNPGNEQFFGPGTRLTVL.

This clone is large within its sample. The chain has TRBV15 and TRBJ1-1, with unresolved D. Germline V lookup: CDR1 LNHNV, CDR2 YYDKDF (reference sequence). The V gene lost 0 bases and the J gene lost 2 bases, with 10 bases spanning the gap. The CDR3 has 15 amino acids. Here the CDR3 DNA reads TGTGCCACCAGCAGAGATAGGGCGCCAAACACTGAAGCTTTCTTT. Amino acids: CATSRDRAPNTEAFF.

This clone appeared a few times. The chain recombines TRBV14 with TRBJ1-2, with D maybe TRBD1 (6 bases). Germline V gene lookup returns CDR1 SGHDN and CDR2 FVKESK. V lost 6 bases to trimming and J lost 8 bases, with 16 bases between them. The length of the CDR3 is 13 residues. This CDR3 is CASSPITGIGYTF. In DNA form, the CDR3 reads TGTGCCAGCAGTCCTATCACAGGGATCGGCTACACCTTC.

The CDR3 region has the DNA TGCGCCAGCAGCTTGGGAGGGACCAAGGAGACCCAGTACTTC. Translated: CASSLGGTKETQYF. V is TRBV5-1 and J is TRBJ2-5, with D tentatively TRBD1 or TRBD2 (5 bases each). Germline loops: CDR1 SGHRS, CDR2 YFSETQ. This CDR3 spans 14 amino acids. Trimming removed 0 bases at V and 5 bases at J, with 11 bases between.

A few counts support this clone. The chain is built from TRBV7-2 and TRBJ1-2; the D gene is possibly TRBD1 (5 bases). This CDR3 is built from 14 residues. The ends were cut back, 4 bases at V and 8 bases at J, with 17 bases in the middle. CDR1 and CDR2 (germline): SGHTA, FQGNSA. The CDR3 protein is CASSSGLIMGGYTF. The CDR3 DNA reads TGTGCCAGCAGCTCGGGACTAATCATGGGCGGCTACACCTTC.

The chain employs TRBV2 and TRBJ2-1, with 8 bases aligning to TRBD2. The CDR3 extends over 18 amino acids. Germline V gene data show CDR1 as SNHLY and CDR2 as FYNNEI. After removal of 4 bases from V and 7 bases from J, the junction contained 18 bases not matched to a gene. In nucleotides, the CDR3 is TGTGCCAGCAGTGGTTTCGGGGGGACTAGTCTATTCGGGAATGAGCAGTTCTTC. This gives the protein CASSGFGGTSLFGNEQFF.

The chain uses TRBV5-1 and TRBJ2-1, with 14 bases fitting TRBD2. This CDR3 is built from 17 residues. V lost 4 bases and J lost 8; bases outside the gene matches: 11. Germline CDR1 SGHRS, CDR2 YFSETQ. The CDR3 DNA reads TGCGCCAGCAGCCCGGGGACTAGCGGGAGATTAAGCGATGAGCAGTTCTTC. Its protein is CASSPGTSGRLSDEQFF.

This chain links TRBV5-5 with TRBJ2-2; no clear D gene. Germline loops: CDR1 SGHKS, CDR2 YYEKEE (reference sequence). The CDR3 loop spans 15 amino acids. Trimming cost V 2 bases and J 8 bases, with 16 bases left between them. CDR3 amino acids: CASSFETSSKGELFF. The CDR3 DNA follows: TGTGCCAGCAGCTTTGAGACCTCTTCCAAGGGGGAGCTGTTTTTT.

The chain couples TRBV7-2 to TRBJ2-2, with TRBD2 matching 10 bases. This CDR3 region has 15 residues. V lost 5 bases to trimming and J lost 7 bases; unmatched junction nucleotides: 7. CDR1 is SGHTA, CDR2 FQGNSA, per germline. In DNA form, the CDR3 reads TGTGCCAGCAGCCTCAGCGGGGGGGCCGGCGGGGAGCTGTTTTTT. Its protein is CASSLSGGAGGELFF.

The V gene is TRBV7-8, the J gene TRBJ2-6; no reliable D call. V was pared by 2 bases and J by 4 bases, with 6 bases between. This CDR3 has 14 amino acids. The germline V gene encodes CDR1 SGHVS and CDR2 FQNEAQ. The DNA for the CDR3 is TGTGCCAGCAGCTTAAGCCCAGGGGCCAACGTCCTGACTTTC. Its protein is CASSLSPGANVLTF.

This clone turned up a few times. The J gene is TRBJ2-7, the V gene TRBV27, with D uncertain. Trimming pared 3 bases from V and 0 bases from J, leaving 12 bases between. Germline V lookup: CDR1 MNHEY, CDR2 SMNVEV (reference sequence). This CDR3 comprises 15 residues. The CDR3 protein is CASSFSTGTSYEQYF. The CDR3 nucleotides are TGTGCCAGCAGTTTTTCGACCGGTACCTCCTACGAGCAGTACTTC.

This clone is classed as medium-sized. Additional DNA sequences in this sample encode the identical CDR3. The CDR3 bases are TGTGCCATCAGTGAGGGGGATACTGAAGCTTTCTTT. Protein sequence: CAISEGDTEAFF. The chain recombines TRBV10-3 with TRBJ1-1, with D uncertain. V lost 2 bases to trimming and J lost 5 bases, with 6 bases between them. CDR1 is ENHRY and CDR2 is SYGVKD in the germline V gene. The CDR3 contains 12 residues.